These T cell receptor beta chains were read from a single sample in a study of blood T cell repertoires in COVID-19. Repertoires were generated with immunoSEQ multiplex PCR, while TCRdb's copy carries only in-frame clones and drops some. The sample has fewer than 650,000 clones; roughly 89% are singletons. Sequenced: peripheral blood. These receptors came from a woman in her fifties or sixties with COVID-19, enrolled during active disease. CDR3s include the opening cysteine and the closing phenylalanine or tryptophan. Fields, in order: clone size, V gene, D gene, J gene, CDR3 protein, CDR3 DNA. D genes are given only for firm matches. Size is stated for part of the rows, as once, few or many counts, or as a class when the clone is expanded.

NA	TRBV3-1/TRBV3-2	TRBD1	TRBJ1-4	CASSFGQGGEKLFF	TGTGCCAGCAGTTTCGGACAGGGGGGTGAAAAACTGTTTTTT
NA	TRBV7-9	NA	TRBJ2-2	CASSPGAGTEEAGELFF	TGTGCCAGCAGCCCGGGAGCCGGGACAGAGGAGGCCGGGGAGCTGTTTTTT
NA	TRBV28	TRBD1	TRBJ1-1	CASSFLGQGHTEAFF	TGTGCCAGCAGTTTCCTCGGACAGGGACACACTGAAGCTTTCTTT
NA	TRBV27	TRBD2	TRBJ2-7	CASSPGGRTYEQYF	TGTGCCAGCAGTCCGGGGGGGCGCACCTACGAGCAGTACTTC
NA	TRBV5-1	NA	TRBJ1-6	CASPPIRGVDSPLHF	TGCGCCAGCCCCCCGATCAGGGGAGTAGATTCACCCCTCCACTTT
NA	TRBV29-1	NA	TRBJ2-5	CSVGQLQETQYF	TGCAGCGTTGGACAGCTCCAAGAGACCCAGTACTTC
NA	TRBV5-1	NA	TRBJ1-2	CASSFDPSGYGYTF	TGCGCCAGCAGCTTTGACCCCTCGGGATATGGCTACACCTTC
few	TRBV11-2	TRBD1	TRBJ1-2	CASSPSGQGMGYTF	TGTGCCAGCAGCCCTTCGGGACAGGGAATGGGCTACACCTTC
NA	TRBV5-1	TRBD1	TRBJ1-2	CASSLETGHYGYTF	TGCGCCAGCAGCTTGGAGACAGGGCACTATGGCTACACCTTC
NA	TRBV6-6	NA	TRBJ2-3	CASRLDGADTQYF	TGTGCCAGCAGATTGGACGGGGCAGATACGCAGTATTTT
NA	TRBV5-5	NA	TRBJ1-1	CASSLVLGTFNTEAFF	TGTGCCAGCAGCTTGGTCCTCGGGACATTCAACACTGAAGCTTTCTTT
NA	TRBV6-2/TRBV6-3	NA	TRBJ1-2	CASSTLRDTTGRYGYTF	TGTGCCAGCAGTACGCTCCGGGACACCACCGGAAGATATGGCTACACCTTC
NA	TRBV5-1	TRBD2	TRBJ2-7	CASSPRAGGTYEQYF	TGCGCCAGCAGCCCACGGGCGGGGGGGACCTACGAGCAGTACTTC
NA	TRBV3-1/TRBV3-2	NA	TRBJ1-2	CASSQALRGYTF	TGTGCCAGCAGCCAAGCCCTCAGGGGCTACACCTTC
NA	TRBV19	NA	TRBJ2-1	CASKGRENTYEQFF	TGTGCCAGTAAAGGACGGGAGAATACCTATGAGCAGTTCTTC
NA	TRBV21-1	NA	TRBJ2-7	CAGSGGCDF	TGTGCCGGGTCGGGGGGTTGTGACTTC
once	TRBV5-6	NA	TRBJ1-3	CASSSIRGSGNTIYF	TGTGCCAGCAGCTCGATCAGGGGTAGTGGAAACACCATATATTTT
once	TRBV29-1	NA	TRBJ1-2	CSVDRTNYGYTF	TGCAGCGTTGACAGGACTAACTATGGCTACACCTTC
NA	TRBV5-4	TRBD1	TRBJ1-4	CASSSGQGQREKLFF	TGTGCCAGCAGCTCCGGACAGGGGCAAAGGGAAAAACTGTTTTTT
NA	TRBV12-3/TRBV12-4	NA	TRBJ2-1	CATCWGPNEQFF	TGTGCCACCTGCTGGGGGCCGAATGAGCAGTTCTTC
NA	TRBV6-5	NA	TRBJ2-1	CASFRGRSFHNEQFF	TGTGCCTCCTTCCGGGGTCGCTCTTTCCACAATGAGCAGTTCTTC
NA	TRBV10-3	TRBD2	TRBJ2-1	CAISPTSGAYNEQFF	TGTGCCATCAGCCCCACTAGCGGGGCTTACAATGAGCAGTTCTTC
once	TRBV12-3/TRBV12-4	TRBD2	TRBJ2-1	CASSLGGNEQFF	TGTGCCAGCAGTTTGGGGGGGAATGAGCAGTTCTTC
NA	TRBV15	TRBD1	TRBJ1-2	CATSKQGAVDGYTF	TGTGCCACCAGCAAACAGGGGGCCGTGGATGGCTACACCTTC
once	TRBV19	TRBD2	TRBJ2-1	CASSIGGSGHNEQFF	TGTGCCAGTAGTATAGGCGGTAGCGGGCACAATGAGCAGTTCTTC
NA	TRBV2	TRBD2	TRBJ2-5	CASRAASGGQETQYF	TGTGCCAGCAGGGCGGCGAGCGGGGGTCAAGAGACCCAGTACTTC
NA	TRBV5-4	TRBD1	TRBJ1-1	CASSLPNRGRGTEAFF	TGTGCCAGCAGCTTACCCAACAGGGGAAGGGGCACTGAAGCTTTCTTT
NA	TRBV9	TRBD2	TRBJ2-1	CASSSSGTSNEQFF	TGTGCCAGCAGCTCCTCCGGGACTAGTAATGAGCAGTTCTTC
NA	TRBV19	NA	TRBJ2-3	CATTAELRDTQYF	TGTGCCACTACCGCGGAGCTCCGTGATACGCAGTATTTT
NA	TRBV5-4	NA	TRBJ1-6	CASSHLEDSPLHF	TGTGCCAGCAGCCATCTAGAGGATTCACCCCTCCACTTT
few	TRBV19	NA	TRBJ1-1	CASSTYRDGNTEAFF	TGTGCCAGTAGTACCTACAGGGATGGGAACACTGAAGCTTTCTTT
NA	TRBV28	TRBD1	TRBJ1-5	CASSFPGTGGRSNQPQHF	TGTGCCAGCAGTTTCCCCGGGACAGGGGGAAGAAGCAATCAGCCCCAGCATTTT
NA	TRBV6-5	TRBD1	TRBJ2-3	CASSYSGQGRVDTQYF	TGTGCCAGCAGTTACTCGGGACAGGGGCGCGTAGATACGCAGTATTTT
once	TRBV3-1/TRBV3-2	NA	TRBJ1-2	CASSQGEGTYGYTF	TGTGCCAGCAGCCAAGGTGAGGGAACCTATGGCTACACCTTC
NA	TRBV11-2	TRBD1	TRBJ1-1	CASSLRDRERNEAFF	TGTGCCAGCAGCTTAAGGGACAGGGAAAGGAATGAAGCTTTCTTT
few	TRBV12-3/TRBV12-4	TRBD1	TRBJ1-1	CASIWTGSTEAFF	TGTGCCAGCATCTGGACAGGTTCTACTGAAGCTTTCTTT